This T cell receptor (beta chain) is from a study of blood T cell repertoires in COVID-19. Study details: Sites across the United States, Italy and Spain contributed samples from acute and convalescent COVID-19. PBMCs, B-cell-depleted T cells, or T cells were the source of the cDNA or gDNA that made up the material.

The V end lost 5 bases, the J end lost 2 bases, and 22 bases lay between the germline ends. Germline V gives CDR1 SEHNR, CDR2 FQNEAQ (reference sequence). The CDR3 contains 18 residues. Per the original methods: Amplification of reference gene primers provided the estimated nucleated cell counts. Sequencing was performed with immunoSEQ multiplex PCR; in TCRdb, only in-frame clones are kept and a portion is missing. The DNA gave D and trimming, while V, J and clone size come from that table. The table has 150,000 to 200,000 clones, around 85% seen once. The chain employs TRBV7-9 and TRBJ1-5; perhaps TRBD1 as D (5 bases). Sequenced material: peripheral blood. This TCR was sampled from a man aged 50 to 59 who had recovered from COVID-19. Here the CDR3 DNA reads TGTGCCAGCAGCCCTGGTTGGGGCCTCTTAAGTGGCAATCAGCCCCAGCATTTT. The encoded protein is CASSPGWGLLSGNQPQHF.